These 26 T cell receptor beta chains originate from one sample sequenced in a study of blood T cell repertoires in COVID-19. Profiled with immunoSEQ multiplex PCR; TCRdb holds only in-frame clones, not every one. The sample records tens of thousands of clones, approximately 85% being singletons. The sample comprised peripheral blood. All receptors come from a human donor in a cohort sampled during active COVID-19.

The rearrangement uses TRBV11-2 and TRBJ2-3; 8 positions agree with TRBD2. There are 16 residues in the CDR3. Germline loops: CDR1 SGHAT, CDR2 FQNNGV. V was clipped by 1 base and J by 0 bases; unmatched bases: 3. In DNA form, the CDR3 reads TGTGCCAGCAGCTTAGTTAGCGGGGTTAGCACAGATACGCAGTATTTT. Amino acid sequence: CASSLVSGVSTDTQYF.

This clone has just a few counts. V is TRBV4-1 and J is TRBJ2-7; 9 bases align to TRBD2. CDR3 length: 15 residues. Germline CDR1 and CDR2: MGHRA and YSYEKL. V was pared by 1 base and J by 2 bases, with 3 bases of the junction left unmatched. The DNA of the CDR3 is TGCGCCAGCAGCCAAGGTCTAGCGGGAACCTACGAGCAGTACTTC. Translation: CASSQGLAGTYEQYF.

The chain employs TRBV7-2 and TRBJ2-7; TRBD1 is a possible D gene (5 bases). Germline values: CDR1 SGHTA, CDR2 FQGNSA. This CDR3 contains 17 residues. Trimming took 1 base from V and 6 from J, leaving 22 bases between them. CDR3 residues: CASSLGRVVGLAREQYF. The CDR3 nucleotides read TGTGCCAGCAGCTTAGGCAGGGTGGTCGGGTTGGCTCGCGAGCAGTACTTC.

In nucleotides, the CDR3 is TGCGCCAGCAGCCAACCATACCGACAGGGGGGAGACTATGGCTACACCTTC. It is translated as CASSQPYRQGGDYGYTF. This sequence joins TRBV4-3 and TRBJ1-2; 9 nucleotides agree with TRBD1. Germline CDR1 LGHNA, CDR2 YSLEER. V was clipped by 2 bases and J by 3 bases; unmatched bases: 10. The CDR3 spans 17 residues.

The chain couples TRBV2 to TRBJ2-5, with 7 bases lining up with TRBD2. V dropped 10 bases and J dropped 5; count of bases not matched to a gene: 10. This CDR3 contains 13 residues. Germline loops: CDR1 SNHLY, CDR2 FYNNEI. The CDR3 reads CANRLAGVETQYF. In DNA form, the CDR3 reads TGTGCCAACCGGTTGGCGGGAGTGGAGACCCAGTACTTC. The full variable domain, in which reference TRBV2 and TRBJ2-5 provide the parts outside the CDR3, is EPEVTQTPSHQVTQMGQEVILRCVPISNHLYFYWYRQILGQKVEFLVSFYNNEISEKSEIFDDQFSVERPDGSNFTLKIRSTKLEDSAMYFCANRLAGVETQYFGPGTRLLVL.

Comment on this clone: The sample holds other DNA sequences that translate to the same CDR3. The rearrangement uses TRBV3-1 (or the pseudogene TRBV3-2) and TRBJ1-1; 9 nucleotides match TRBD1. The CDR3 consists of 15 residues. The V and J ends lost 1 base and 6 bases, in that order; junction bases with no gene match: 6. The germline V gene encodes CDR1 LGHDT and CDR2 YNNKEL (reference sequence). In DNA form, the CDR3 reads TGTGCCAGCAGCCAAGCTCGGACAGGGGAATCTGAAGCTTTCTTT. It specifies CASSQARTGESEAFF.

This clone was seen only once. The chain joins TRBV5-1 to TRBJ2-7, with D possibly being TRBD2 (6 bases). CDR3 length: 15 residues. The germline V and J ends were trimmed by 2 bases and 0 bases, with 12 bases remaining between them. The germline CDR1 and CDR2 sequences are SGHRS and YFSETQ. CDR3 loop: CASSLGTSSSYEQYF. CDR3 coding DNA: TGCGCCAGCAGCTTAGGGACTTCCAGCTCCTACGAGCAGTACTTC.

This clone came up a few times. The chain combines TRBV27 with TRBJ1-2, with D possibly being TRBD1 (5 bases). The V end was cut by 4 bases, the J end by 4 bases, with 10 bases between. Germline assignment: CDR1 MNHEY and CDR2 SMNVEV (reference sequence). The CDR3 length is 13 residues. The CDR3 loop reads CASSWGVSYGYTF. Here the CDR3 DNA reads TGTGCCAGCAGTTGGGGGGTTAGCTATGGCTACACCTTC.

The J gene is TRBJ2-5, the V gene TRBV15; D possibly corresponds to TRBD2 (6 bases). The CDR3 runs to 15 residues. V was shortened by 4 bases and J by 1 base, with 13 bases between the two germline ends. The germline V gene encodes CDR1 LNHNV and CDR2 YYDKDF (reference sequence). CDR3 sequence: CATSMGLTSQETQYF. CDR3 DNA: TGTGCCACCAGCATGGGACTTACAAGCCAAGAGACCCAGTACTTC.

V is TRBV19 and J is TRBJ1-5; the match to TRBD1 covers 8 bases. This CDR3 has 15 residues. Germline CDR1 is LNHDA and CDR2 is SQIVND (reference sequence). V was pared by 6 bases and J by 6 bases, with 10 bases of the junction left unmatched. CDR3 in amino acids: CASRYGQGGGQPQHF. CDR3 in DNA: TGTGCCAGTAGATACGGACAGGGAGGAGGTCAGCCCCAGCATTTT.

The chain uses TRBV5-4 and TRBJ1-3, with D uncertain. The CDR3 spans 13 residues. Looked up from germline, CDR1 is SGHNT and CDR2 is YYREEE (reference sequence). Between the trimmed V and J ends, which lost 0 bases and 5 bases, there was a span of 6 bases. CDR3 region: CASSLDPRNTIYF. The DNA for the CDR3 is TGTGCCAGCAGCTTGGACCCTAGAAACACCATATATTTT.

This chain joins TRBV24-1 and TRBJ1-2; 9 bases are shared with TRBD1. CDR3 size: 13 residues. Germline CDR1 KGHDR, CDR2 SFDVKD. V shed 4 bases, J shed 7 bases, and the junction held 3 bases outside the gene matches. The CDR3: CATSDGTGFGYTF. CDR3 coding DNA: TGTGCCACCAGTGACGGGACAGGGTTTGGCTACACCTTC.

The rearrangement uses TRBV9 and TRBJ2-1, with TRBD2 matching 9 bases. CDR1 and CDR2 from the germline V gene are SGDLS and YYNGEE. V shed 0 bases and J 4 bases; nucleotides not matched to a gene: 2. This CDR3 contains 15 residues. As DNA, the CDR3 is TGTGCCAGCAGCGTAGTAACTAGCGGGTACAATGAGCAGTTCTTC. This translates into CASSVVTSGYNEQFF.

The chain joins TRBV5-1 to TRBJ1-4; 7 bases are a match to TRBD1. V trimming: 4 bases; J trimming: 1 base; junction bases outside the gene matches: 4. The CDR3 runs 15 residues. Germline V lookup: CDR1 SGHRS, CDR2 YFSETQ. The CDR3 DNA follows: TGCGCCAGCAGCGACCGACAGGGAACTAATGAAAAACTGTTTTTT. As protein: CASSDRQGTNEKLFF.

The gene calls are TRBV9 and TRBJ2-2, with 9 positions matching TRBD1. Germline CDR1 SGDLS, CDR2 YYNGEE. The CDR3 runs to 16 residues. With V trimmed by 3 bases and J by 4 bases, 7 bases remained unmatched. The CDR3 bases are TGTGCCAGCAGCGGTACAGGGGGCGCGGGCACCGGGGAGCTGTTTTTT. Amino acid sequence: CASSGTGGAGTGELFF. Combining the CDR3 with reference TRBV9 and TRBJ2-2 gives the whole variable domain DSGVTQTPKHLITATGQRVTLRCSPRSGDLSVYWYQQSLDQGLQFLIQYYNGEERAKGNILERFSAQQFPDLHSELNLSSLELGDSALYFCASSGTGGAGTGELFFGEGSRLTVL.

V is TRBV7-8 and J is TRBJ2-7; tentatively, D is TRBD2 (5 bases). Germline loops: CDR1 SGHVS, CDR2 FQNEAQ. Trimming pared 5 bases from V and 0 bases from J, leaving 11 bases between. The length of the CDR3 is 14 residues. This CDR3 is CASSPGLISYEQYF. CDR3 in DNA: TGTGCCAGCAGCCCTGGACTGATCTCCTACGAGCAGTACTTC.

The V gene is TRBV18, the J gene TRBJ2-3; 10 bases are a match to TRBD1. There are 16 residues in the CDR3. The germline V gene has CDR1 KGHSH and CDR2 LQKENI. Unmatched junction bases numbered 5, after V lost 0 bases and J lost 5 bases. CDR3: CASSPPGQGFKDTQYF. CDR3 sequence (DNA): TGTGCCAGCTCACCACCGGGACAGGGGTTTAAAGATACGCAGTATTTT.

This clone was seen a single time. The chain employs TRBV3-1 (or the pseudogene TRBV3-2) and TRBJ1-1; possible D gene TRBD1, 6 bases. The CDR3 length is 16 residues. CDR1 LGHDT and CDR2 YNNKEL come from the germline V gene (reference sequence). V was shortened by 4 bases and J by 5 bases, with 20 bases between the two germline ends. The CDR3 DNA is TGTGCCAGCAGCCCCGAATATACAGGGATCGGAACTGAAGCTTTCTTT. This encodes CASSPEYTGIGTEAFF.

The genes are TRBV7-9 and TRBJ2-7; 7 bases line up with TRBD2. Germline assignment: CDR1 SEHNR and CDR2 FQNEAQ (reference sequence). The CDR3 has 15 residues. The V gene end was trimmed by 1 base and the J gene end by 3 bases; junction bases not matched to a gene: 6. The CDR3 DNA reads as TGTGCCAGCAGCTTAGGTGGCGGGGGAGGCTACGAGCAGTACTTC. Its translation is CASSLGGGGGYEQYF.

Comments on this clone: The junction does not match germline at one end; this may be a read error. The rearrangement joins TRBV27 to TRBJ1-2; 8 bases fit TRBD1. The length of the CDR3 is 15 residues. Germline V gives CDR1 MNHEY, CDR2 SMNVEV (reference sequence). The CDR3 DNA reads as TGTGCCAGCACTTTAAGGACAGGGTTTGTGGGTGGCTACACCTTC. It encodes CASTLRTGFVGGYTF.

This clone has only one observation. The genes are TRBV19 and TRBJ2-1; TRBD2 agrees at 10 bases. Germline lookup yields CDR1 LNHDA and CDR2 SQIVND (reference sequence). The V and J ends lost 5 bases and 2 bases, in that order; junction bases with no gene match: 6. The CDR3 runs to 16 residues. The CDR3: CASSSSGSQPYNEQFF. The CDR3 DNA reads TGTGCCAGTAGTTCTAGCGGGAGTCAACCCTACAATGAGCAGTTCTTC.

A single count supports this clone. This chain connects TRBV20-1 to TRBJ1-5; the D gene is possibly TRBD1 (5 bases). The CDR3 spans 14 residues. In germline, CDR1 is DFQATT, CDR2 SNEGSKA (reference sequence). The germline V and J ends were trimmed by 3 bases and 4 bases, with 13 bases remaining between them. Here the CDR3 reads CSASNGGGNQPQHF. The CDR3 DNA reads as TGCAGTGCTAGTAACGGGGGGGGGAATCAGCCCCAGCATTTT.

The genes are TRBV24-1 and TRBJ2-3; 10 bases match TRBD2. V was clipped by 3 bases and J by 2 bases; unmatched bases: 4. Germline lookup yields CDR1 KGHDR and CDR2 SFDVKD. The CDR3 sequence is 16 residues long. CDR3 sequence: CATSDHGLAATDTQYF. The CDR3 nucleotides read TGTGCCACCAGTGATCATGGACTAGCGGCCACAGATACGCAGTATTTT.

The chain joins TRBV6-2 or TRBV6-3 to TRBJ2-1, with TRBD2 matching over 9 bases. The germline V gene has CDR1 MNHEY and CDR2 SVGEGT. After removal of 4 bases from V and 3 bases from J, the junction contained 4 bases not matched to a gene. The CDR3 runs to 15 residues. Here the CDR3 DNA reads TGTGCCAGCAGTTTCGGGACTAGCCTCTACAATGAGCAGTTCTTC. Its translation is CASSFGTSLYNEQFF.

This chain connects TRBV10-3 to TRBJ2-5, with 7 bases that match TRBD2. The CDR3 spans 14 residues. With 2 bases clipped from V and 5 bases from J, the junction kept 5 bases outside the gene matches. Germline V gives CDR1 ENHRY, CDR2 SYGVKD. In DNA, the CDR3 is TGTGCCATCAGTGAGCGGGGGGAATATGAGACCCAGTACTTC. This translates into CAISERGEYETQYF.

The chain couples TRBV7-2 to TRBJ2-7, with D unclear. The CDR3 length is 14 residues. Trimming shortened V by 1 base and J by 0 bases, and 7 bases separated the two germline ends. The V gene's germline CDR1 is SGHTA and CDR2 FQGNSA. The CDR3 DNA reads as TGTGCCAGCAGCTTAGGGCACACCTCCTACGAGCAGTACTTC. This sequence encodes CASSLGHTSYEQYF.